This T cell receptor (beta chain) was profiled in a study of blood T cell repertoires in COVID-19. Study-level background: The study drew acute and convalescent COVID-19 samples from the United States, Italy and Spain.

The V end was cut by 0 bases, the J end by 2 bases, with 8 bases between. CDR3 length: 14 amino acids. Germline CDR1 reads SGHRS; CDR2 reads YFSETQ. This table comes from immunoSEQ multiplex PCR, and its TCRdb copy is limited to in-frame clones, with some not included. The repertoire holds approximately 100,000 clones, with 86% as singletons. Details on this clone: This CDR3 is also generated by other DNA sequences in the sample.

The sample was peripheral blood. The chain employs TRBV5-1 and TRBJ1-2, with a weak D call TRBD1 (5 bases). This receptor was identified in a man aged 50 or older with acute or convalescent COVID-19. The CDR3 loop is CASSLGRGNYGYTF. CDR3 nucleotides: TGCGCCAGCAGCTTGGGGCGGGGGAACTATGGCTACACCTTC.